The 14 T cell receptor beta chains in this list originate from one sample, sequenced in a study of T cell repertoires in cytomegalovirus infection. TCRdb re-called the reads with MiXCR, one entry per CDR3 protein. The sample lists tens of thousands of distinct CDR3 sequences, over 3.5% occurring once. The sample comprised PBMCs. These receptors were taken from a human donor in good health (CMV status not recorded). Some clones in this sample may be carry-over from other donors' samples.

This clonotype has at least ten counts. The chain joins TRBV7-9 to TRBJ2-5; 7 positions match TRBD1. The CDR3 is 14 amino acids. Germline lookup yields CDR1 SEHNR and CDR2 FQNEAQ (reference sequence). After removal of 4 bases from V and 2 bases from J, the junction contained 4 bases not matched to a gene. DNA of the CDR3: TGTGCCAGCAGCTCCCCGGGACAGCAAGAGACCCAGTACTTC. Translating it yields CASSSPGQQETQYF.

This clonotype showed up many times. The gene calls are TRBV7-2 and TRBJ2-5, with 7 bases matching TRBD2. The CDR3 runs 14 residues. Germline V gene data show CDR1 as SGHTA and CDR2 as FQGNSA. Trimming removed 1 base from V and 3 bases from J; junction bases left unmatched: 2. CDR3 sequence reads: CASSLDLAEETQYF. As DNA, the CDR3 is TGTGCCAGCAGCTTAGACCTAGCGGAAGAGACCCAGTACTTC.

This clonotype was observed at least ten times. This chain's CDR3 is CASSSDGRGYQPQHF. CDR3 DNA: TGTGCCAGCAGCTCGGACGGAAGGGGGTATCAGCCCCAGCATTTT. V is TRBV7-2 and J is TRBJ1-5; D is perhaps TRBD1 (6 bases). The CDR3 totals 15 residues. V lost 4 bases and J 5 bases, leaving 15 bases between the germline ends. Germline lookup yields CDR1 SGHTA and CDR2 FQGNSA.

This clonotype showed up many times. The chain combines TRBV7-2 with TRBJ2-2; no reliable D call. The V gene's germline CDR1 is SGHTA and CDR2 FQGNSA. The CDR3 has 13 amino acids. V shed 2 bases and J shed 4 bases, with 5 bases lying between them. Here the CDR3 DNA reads TGTGCCAGCAGCTTAATGACCACCGGGGAGCTGTTTTTT. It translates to CASSLMTTGELFF.

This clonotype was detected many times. The DNA of the CDR3 is TGTGCCAGCAGCAGAGGGACAGGGGAAGGCTACACCTTC. Translation gives CASSRGTGEGYTF. V and J are TRBV7-2 and TRBJ1-2, with 10 positions matching TRBD1. Germline V lookup: CDR1 SGHTA, CDR2 FQGNSA. Germline trimming cut 5 bases from V and 8 bases from J; bases unmatched to any gene: 5. There are 13 residues in the CDR3.

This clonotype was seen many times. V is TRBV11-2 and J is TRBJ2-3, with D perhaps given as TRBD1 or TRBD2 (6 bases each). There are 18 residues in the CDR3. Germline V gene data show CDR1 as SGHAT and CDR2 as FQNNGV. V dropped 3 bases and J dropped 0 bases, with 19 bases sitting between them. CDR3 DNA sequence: TGTGCCAGCAGCTTGGGGCAGGGGACTCCTTCTAGCACAGATACGCAGTATTTT. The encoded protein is CASSLGQGTPSSTDTQYF.

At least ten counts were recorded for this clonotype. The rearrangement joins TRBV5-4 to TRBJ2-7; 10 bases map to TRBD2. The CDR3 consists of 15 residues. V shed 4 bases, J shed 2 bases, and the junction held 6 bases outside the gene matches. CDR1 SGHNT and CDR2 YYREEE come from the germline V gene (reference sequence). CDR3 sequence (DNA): TGTGCCAGCAGCGCCCGGACTAGCGGTCCCTACGAGCAGTACTTC. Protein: CASSARTSGPYEQYF.

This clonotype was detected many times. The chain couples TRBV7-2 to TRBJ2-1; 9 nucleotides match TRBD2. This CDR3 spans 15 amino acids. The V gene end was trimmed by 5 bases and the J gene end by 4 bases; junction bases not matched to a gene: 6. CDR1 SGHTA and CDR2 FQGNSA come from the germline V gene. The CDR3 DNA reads TGTGCCAGCAGCCTTAGCGGGGGCCATTACAATGAGCAGTTCTTC. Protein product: CASSLSGGHYNEQFF.

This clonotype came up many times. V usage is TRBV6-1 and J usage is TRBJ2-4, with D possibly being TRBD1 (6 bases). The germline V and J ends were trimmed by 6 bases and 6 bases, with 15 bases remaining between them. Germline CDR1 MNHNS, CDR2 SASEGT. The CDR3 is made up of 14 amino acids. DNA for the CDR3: TGTGCCAGCAGCGAACAGGGTCGGGGAAACATTCAGTACTTC. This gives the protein CASSEQGRGNIQYF.

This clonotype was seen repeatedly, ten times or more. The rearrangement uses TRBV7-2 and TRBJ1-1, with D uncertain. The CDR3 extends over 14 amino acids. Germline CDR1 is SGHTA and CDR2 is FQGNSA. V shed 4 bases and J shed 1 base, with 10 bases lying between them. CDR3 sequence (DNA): TGTGCCAGCAGCTCCGCCCTGCAGAACACTGAAGCTTTCTTT. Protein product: CASSSALQNTEAFF. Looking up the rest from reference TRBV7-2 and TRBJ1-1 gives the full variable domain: GAGVSQSPSNKVTEKGKDVELRCDPISGHTALYWYRQSLGQGLEFLIYFQGNSAPDKSGLPSDRFSAERTGGSVSTLTIQRTQQEDSAVYLCASSSALQNTEAFFGQGTRLTVV.

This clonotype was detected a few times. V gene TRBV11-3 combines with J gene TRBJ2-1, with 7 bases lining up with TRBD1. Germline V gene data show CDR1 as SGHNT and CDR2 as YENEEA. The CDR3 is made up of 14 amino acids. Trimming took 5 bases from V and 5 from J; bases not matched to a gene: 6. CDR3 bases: TGTGCCAGCAGCAAACACAGGGGTCACAATGAGCAGTTCTTC. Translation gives CASSKHRGHNEQFF.

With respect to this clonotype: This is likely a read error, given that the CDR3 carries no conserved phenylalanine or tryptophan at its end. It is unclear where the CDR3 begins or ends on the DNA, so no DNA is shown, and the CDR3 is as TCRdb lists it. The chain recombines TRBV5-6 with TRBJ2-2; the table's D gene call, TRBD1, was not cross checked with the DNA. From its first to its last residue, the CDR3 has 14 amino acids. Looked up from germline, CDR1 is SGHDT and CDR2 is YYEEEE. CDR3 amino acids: CTSSFLRGTGELCV.

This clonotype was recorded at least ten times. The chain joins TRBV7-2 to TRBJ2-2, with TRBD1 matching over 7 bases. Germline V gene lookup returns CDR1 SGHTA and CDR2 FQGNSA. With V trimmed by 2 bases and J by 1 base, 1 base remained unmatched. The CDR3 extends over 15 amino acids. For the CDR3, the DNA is TGTGCCAGCAGCTTAAGGGACAGGAACACCGGGGAGCTGTTTTTT. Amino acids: CASSLRDRNTGELFF.

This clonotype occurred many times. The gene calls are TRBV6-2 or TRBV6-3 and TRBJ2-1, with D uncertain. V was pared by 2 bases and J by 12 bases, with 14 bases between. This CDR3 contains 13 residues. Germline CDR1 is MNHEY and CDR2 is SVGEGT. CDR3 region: CASSYLVLGVQFF. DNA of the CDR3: TGTGCCAGCAGTTACCTCGTCCTTGGGGTGCAGTTCTTC.